These 28 T cell receptor beta chains share one sample of origin, sequenced in a study of T cells in Graves' hyperthyroidism and ophthalmopathy. Researchers amplified the TCR beta CDR3 regions from RNA transcripts. HTBI primers were employed in a first-round RT-PCR of the TCR CDR3. TCRdb recomputed calls from the multiplex PCR reads with MiXCR, one row per CDR3 protein. This table holds 700,000 to 850,000 distinct CDR3 sequences, around a third found once. The sequencing input was blood. These receptor sequences come from a middle-aged woman with Graves' hyperthyroidism.

V is TRBV7-8 and J is TRBJ1-5; the D gene is possibly TRBD1 (5 bases). The length of the CDR3 is 18 residues. Trimming cost V 8 bases and J 1 base, with 24 bases left between them. Germline loops: CDR1 SGHVS, CDR2 FQNEAQ. The CDR3 nucleotides are TGTGCCAGCCACAGGACTACACTCTCCTCCGGGAGCAATCAGCCCCAGCATTTT. It yields the protein CASHRTTLSSGSNQPQHF.

In its sample, this clonotype was seen many times. V is TRBV9 and J is TRBJ1-2; D is possibly TRBD1 (6 bases). This CDR3 has 15 residues. V lost 0 bases to trimming and J lost 0 bases, with 9 bases between them. Germline CDR1 and CDR2: SGDLS and YYNGEE. In DNA form, the CDR3 reads TGTGCCAGCAGCGTAGAACAGGGAGCTAACTATGGCTACACCTTC. Translated: CASSVEQGANYGYTF.

A remark on this clonotype: A much larger clone lies one base from this, so it may be a read error. The rearrangement uses TRBV12-3 or TRBV12-4 and TRBJ1-1; TRBD1 agrees at 7 bases. This CDR3 comprises 14 residues. The CDR3 loop is CTSSLVVRGTEAFF. As DNA, the CDR3 is TGTACCAGCAGTTTAGTAGTCAGGGGGACTGAAGCTTTCTTT.

For the CDR3, the DNA is TGTGCCAGCAGCCAAGATAGGGACAGTCGATTCTACGAGCAGTACTTC. Translated: CASSQDRDSRFYEQYF. The gene calls are TRBV14 and TRBJ2-7; the match to TRBD1 covers 7 bases. Germline V gives CDR1 SGHDN, CDR2 FVKESK. The CDR3 runs 16 residues. V shed 0 bases, J shed 3 bases, and the junction held 8 bases outside the gene matches. Based on the CDR3 plus reference TRBV14 and TRBJ2-7, the full variable domain is EAGVTQFPSHSVIEKGQTVTLRCDPISGHDNLYWYRRVMGKEIKFLLHFVKESKQDESGMPNNRFLAERTGGTYSTLKVQPAELEDSGVYFCASSQDRDSRFYEQYFGPGTRLTVT.

V is TRBV29-1 and J is TRBJ1-2, with TRBD1 matching 7 bases. V dropped 6 bases and J dropped 10; count of bases not matched to a gene: 8. The CDR3 sequence is 11 residues long. Germline V lookup: CDR1 SQVTM, CDR2 ANQGSEA. The CDR3 here is CSVSGGGIYTF. The CDR3 DNA sequence: TGCAGCGTATCAGGGGGGGGGATCTACACCTTC.

This clonotype has ten or more counts. The J gene is TRBJ1-5, the V gene TRBV10-3; 11 nucleotides match TRBD1. The CDR3 length is 15 residues. Trimming cost V 4 bases and J 3 bases; bases outside gene matches: 2. Germline V CDR1 and CDR2: ENHRY, SYGVKD. The CDR3 region has the DNA TGTGCCATCAGTGGGACAGGGGGCTTCAATCAGCCCCAGCATTTT. Amino acid sequence: CAISGTGGFNQPQHF.

The sample holds a few counts of this clonotype. One base away lies a much larger clone, so this may be a sequencing read error. The chain recombines TRBV10-3 with TRBJ2-2; 8 bases match TRBD1. Trimming at V came to 2 bases and at J to 11 bases, leaving 4 bases not matched to a gene. The CDR3 spans 13 residues. CDR1 and CDR2 (germline): ENHRY, SYGVKD. DNA of the CDR3: TGTGCCATCAGTGAGATTGACAGGGGCGAGCTGTTTTTT. This encodes CAISEIDRGELFF.

The chain has TRBV9 and TRBJ1-6; the match to TRBD1 covers 9 bases. This CDR3 is 15 amino acids long. Per germline, CDR1 SGDLS and CDR2 YYNGEE. V lost 3 bases, J lost 7 bases, and 5 bases stayed unmatched. The CDR3 DNA follows: TGTGCCAGCAGCGCATGGGACAGGGACAATTCACCCCTCCACTTT. Translation gives CASSAWDRDNSPLHF.

This clonotype was picked up one time. This sequence joins TRBV24-1 and TRBJ2-3, with D possibly matching TRBD2 (5 bases). Germline values: CDR1 KGHDR, CDR2 SFDVKD. V was pared by 5 bases and J by 6 bases, with 26 bases between. CDR3 size: 18 residues. For the CDR3, the DNA is TGTGCCACCAGTGGGAACACCAATGAGCCGGGGAGACGGGATACGCAGTATTTT. This codes for CATSGNTNEPGRRDTQYF.

The chain recombines TRBV11-2 with TRBJ2-2; TRBD1 is a possible D gene (5 bases). CDR1 and CDR2 (germline): SGHAT, FQNNGV. Between the trimmed V and J ends, which lost 1 base and 5 bases, there was a span of 14 bases. There are 16 residues in the CDR3. CDR3 amino acids: CASSLVQGPRTGELFF. In DNA, the CDR3 is TGTGCCAGCAGCTTAGTTCAGGGCCCGAGGACCGGGGAGCTGTTTTTT.

At least ten counts were recorded for this clonotype. CDR3 nucleotide sequence: TGTGCCAGCAGTCCCCAGGGACAGGGCGCTAATGAAAAACTGTTTTTT. Residues: CASSPQGQGANEKLFF. The rearrangement uses TRBV12-3 or TRBV12-4 and TRBJ1-4; 9 bases map to TRBD1. V shed 5 bases and J 3 bases; nucleotides not matched to a gene: 7. The CDR3 consists of 16 residues.

J is TRBJ2-7 and V is TRBV20-1; D is perhaps TRBD2 (7 bases). The CDR3 runs to 16 residues. V shed 1 base and J shed 4 bases, with 20 bases lying between them. The germline V gene encodes CDR1 DFQATT and CDR2 SNEGSKA (reference sequence). CDR3 DNA sequence: TGCAGTGCTAGAGCTAGGCGGGGGCTAGGGGGGTACGAGCAGTACTTC. Translation gives CSARARRGLGGYEQYF.

The chain uses TRBV11-3 and TRBJ1-3; TRBD1 is a possible D gene (5 bases). CDR3 length: 15 residues. Germline CDR1 reads SGHNT; CDR2 reads YENEEA. With 3 bases removed from V and 4 bases from J, the gap between germline ends came to 13 bases. The CDR3 reads CASSFAGLTGNTIYF. The CDR3 DNA is TGTGCCAGCAGCTTTGCGGGACTGACGGGAAACACCATATATTTT.

The chain couples TRBV7-9 to TRBJ1-6, with 10 bases fitting TRBD1. Germline loops: CDR1 SEHNR, CDR2 FQNEAQ (reference sequence). V gave up 5 bases and J gave up 4 bases; unmatched junction bases: 5. The CDR3 covers 16 residues. CDR3 residues: CASSGTGVRYNSPLHF. CDR3 DNA: TGTGCCAGCAGCGGGACAGGGGTCCGATATAATTCACCCCTCCACTTT.

This clonotype was picked up a small number of times. V gene TRBV7-9 combines with J gene TRBJ2-7, with 14 bases identical to TRBD2. J lost 7 bases, V lost 4 bases, and 12 bases had no gene match. The CDR3 runs to 17 residues. Germline CDR1 is SEHNR and CDR2 is FQNEAQ (reference sequence). In DNA form, the CDR3 reads TGTGCCAGCAGCTCTCTCCCGGGACTAGCGGGAGAGGGAGAGCAGTACTTC. It specifies CASSSLPGLAGEGEQYF.

This chain uses TRBV15 with TRBJ1-2; D perhaps matches TRBD1 (6 bases). The CDR3 runs 16 residues. Germline CDR1 reads LNHNV; CDR2 reads YYDKDF (reference sequence). V was pared by 3 bases and J by 5 bases, with 19 bases between. The CDR3 loop reads CATSSTGQRVWYGYTF. The CDR3 bases are TGTGCCACCAGCAGTACCGGACAGAGGGTTTGGTATGGCTACACCTTC. Full variable domain (rest looked up from reference TRBV15 and TRBJ1-2): DAMVIQNPRYQVTQFGKPVTLSCSQTLNHNVMYWYQQKSSQAPKLLFHYYDKDFNNEADTPDNFQSRRPNTSFCFLDIRSPGLGDTAMYLCATSSTGQRVWYGYTFGSGTRLTVV.

The chain employs TRBV7-2 and TRBJ1-6; possibly TRBD1 for D (6 bases). V gave up 8 bases and J gave up 7 bases, with 18 bases separating them. The CDR3 totals 15 residues. Germline V gene lookup returns CDR1 SGHTA and CDR2 FQGNSA. The CDR3 sequence is CASSPPDRQNSPLHF. The CDR3, as DNA: TGTGCCAGCTCACCACCGGACAGACAAAATTCACCCCTCCACTTT.

The chain employs TRBV6-5 and TRBJ1-6; perhaps TRBD1 as D (5 bases). Trimming took 2 bases from V and 7 from J, leaving 9 bases between them. The CDR3 runs 14 residues. Germline V gives CDR1 MNHEY, CDR2 SVGAGI. In DNA, the CDR3 is TGTGCCAGCAGTTACGAGCAGGGCAATTCACCCCTCCACTTT. Its protein is CASSYEQGNSPLHF.

Ten or more counts support this clonotype. This rearrangement joins TRBV29-1 to TRBJ2-6; a possible D gene is TRBD2 (5 bases). CDR1 and CDR2 (germline): SQVTM, ANQGSEA. V was cut by 5 bases and J by 2 bases, with 10 bases left in between. The CDR3 consists of 14 residues. CDR3 sequence reads: CSVYGETGANVLTF. As DNA, the CDR3 is TGCAGCGTTTACGGGGAAACTGGGGCCAACGTCCTGACTTTC.

This clonotype was detected ten times or more. The V call is TRBV29-1, the J call TRBJ2-7, with 8 bases that match TRBD1. V was pared by 5 bases and J by 0 bases, with 6 bases of the junction left unmatched. CDR1 is SQVTM and CDR2 is ANQGSEA in the germline V gene. The CDR3 sequence is 14 residues long. The chain's CDR3 is CSVLTGQDSYEQYF. The CDR3 nucleotides read TGCAGCGTTCTTACGGGACAGGACTCCTACGAGCAGTACTTC.

In regard to this clonotype: This sequence may be a read error, since a much larger clone differs from it by one base. Here the CDR3 omits its conserved ending phenylalanine or tryptophan, so a read error is the likely source. The CDR3: CASGDSSNYGYTL. DNA for the CDR3: TGTGCCAGCGGGGACAGCTCTAACTATGGCTACACCTTA. The chain uses TRBV2 and TRBJ1-2; 7 nucleotides align to TRBD1. Germline V CDR1 and CDR2: SNHLY, FYNNEI. J lost 0 bases, V lost 8 bases, and 3 bases had no gene match. This CDR3 spans 13 amino acids.

This clonotype has a handful of counts. This chain links TRBV6-1 with TRBJ2-5; weak D call: TRBD2 (6 bases). Germline values: CDR1 MNHNS, CDR2 SASEGT. The CDR3 consists of 12 residues. V was shortened by 7 bases and J by 5 bases, with 11 bases between the two germline ends. DNA of the CDR3: TGTGCCAGCAAATTTGCGGGGGAGACCCAGTACTTC. This codes for CASKFAGETQYF.

This clonotype occurred many times. The rearrangement joins TRBV20-1 to TRBJ1-3; D is uncertain. CDR3 length equals 14 residues. The V end was cut by 4 bases, the J end by 2 bases, with 12 bases between. CDR1 is DFQATT, CDR2 SNEGSKA, per germline (reference sequence). This CDR3 reads CSATQGRAGNTIYF. The DNA of the CDR3 is TGCAGTGCTACCCAAGGGAGGGCTGGAAACACCATATATTTT.

About this clonotype: Given a much more abundant clone one base away, this may be a read error. DNA of the CDR3: TGTGCCAGCGGTTACGCACAGGGTTGGGAGACCCAGTACTTC. This sequence encodes CASGYAQGWETQYF. The chain employs TRBV6-5 and TRBJ2-5, with D perhaps TRBD1 (6 bases). The CDR3 loop spans 14 amino acids. Germline V lookup: CDR1 MNHEY, CDR2 SVGAGI.

This clonotype was recorded many times. The chain joins TRBV2 to TRBJ1-2; D gene unclear. Trimming took off 3 bases at V and 8 bases at J, with 13 bases between the two ends. The CDR3 spans 13 residues. Germline V gene sequence: CDR1 SNHLY, CDR2 FYNNEI. The CDR3 DNA reads as TGTGCCAGCAGTGAGGGTATCAGAGGGGGCTACACCTTC. It yields the protein CASSEGIRGGYTF.

This clonotype has at least ten counts. The chain joins TRBV10-3 to TRBJ2-6; no clear D. The CDR3 consists of 15 residues. V shed 6 bases and J shed 0 bases, with 9 bases lying between them. CDR1 ENHRY and CDR2 SYGVKD come from the germline V gene. CDR3 amino acids: CAIRGADSGANVLTF. CDR3 nucleotide sequence: TGTGCCATCAGGGGCGCCGACTCTGGGGCCAACGTCCTGACTTTC.

In regard to this clonotype: This sequence may be a read error, since a much larger clone differs from it by one base. The chain recombines TRBV7-8 with TRBJ1-5; D call uncertain. CDR1 and CDR2 from the germline V gene are SGHVS and FQNEAQ. The CDR3 totals 15 residues. Trimming removed 5 bases from V and 3 bases from J, with 14 bases in between. The DNA for the CDR3 is TGTGCCAGCAGCCCAGACGATCTTGTCAATCAGCCCCAGCATTTT. Its translation: CASSPDDLVNQPQHF.

This chain connects TRBV7-9 to TRBJ1-4; 10 positions agree with TRBD1. The V gene's germline CDR1 is SEHNR and CDR2 FQNEAQ (reference sequence). This CDR3 comprises 17 residues. J gave up 5 bases and V 5 bases, and 11 bases lay outside the gene matches. CDR3 DNA sequence: TGTGCCAGCAGCACCGGGACAGGGGTCGGGAGAAATGAAAAACTGTTTTTT. Protein product: CASSTGTGVGRNEKLFF.